The source of this TCR beta chain is a study of T-cell memory formation after mild COVID-19. Notes on the study in general: Later expanders leaned CD4+, whereas day 15 to 85 contracting clones were balanced CD4/CD8. The study detected some responding clones in pre-infection memory, suggesting cross-reactive memory joined.

Deletions cut 5 bases from V and 1 base from J, with 8 bases between. The CDR3 extends over 13 amino acids. Per the germline V gene, CDR1 is SGHTA and CDR2 is FQGNSA. MiXCR, applied by TCRdb to the 5' RACE reads, yields one record per CDR3 protein. This table has roughly 450,000 distinct CDR3 sequences, about 20% appearing once. A note on this clonotype: Its antigen is not identified.

The sequence was collected from an adult woman who had mild COVID-19 (a few samples of this study predate the infection). Cell type and time point are not known. The chain has TRBV7-2 and TRBJ1-1; D not resolved. The material sequenced was PBMCs or a T cell subset sorted from them (not recorded which). The CDR3 DNA sequence: TGTGCCAGCAGCGCCCTCAGGAACACTGAAGCTTTCTTT. This codes for CASSALRNTEAFF.